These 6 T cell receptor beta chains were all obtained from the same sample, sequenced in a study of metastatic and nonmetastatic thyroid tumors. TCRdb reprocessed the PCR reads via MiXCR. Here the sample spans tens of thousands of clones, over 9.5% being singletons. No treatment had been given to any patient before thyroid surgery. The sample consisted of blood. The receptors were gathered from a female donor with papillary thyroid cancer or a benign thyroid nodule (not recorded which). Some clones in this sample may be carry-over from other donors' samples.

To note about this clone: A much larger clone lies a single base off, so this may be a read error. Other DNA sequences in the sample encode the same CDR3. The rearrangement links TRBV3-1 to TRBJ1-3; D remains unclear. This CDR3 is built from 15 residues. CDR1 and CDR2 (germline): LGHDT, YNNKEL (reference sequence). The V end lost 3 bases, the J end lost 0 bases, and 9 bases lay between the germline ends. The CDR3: CASSQTPDSGNTIYF. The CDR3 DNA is TGTGCCAGCAGCCAGACCCCTGACTCTGGAAACACCATATATTTT.

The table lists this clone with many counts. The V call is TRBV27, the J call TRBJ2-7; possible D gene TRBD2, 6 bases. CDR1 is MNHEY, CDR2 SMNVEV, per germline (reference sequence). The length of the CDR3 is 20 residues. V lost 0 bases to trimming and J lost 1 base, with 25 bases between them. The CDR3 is CASSLSISNPGLGLSYEQYF. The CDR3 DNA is TGTGCCAGCAGTTTATCGATTTCAAATCCGGGGCTGGGACTTTCCTACGAGCAGTACTTC.

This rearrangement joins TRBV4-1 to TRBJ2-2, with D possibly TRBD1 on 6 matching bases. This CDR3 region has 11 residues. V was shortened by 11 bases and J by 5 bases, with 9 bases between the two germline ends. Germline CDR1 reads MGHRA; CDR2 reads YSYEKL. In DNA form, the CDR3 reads TGCGCCGGGCAGGGGACCGGGGAGCTGTTTTTT. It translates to CAGQGTGELFF.

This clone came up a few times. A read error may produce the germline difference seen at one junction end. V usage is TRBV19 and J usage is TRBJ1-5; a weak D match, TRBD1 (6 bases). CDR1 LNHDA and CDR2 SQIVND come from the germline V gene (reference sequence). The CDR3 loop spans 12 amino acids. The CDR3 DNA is TGTGCCAGTCGACAGGTGGATCAGCCCCGGCATTTT. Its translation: CASRQVDQPRHF.

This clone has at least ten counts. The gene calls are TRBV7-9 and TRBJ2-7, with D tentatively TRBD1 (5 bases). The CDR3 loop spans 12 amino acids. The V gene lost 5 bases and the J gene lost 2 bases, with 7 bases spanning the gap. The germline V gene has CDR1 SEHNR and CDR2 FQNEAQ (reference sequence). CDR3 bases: TGTGCCAGCAGCCGGACAACCTACGAGCAGTACTTC. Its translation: CASSRTTYEQYF.

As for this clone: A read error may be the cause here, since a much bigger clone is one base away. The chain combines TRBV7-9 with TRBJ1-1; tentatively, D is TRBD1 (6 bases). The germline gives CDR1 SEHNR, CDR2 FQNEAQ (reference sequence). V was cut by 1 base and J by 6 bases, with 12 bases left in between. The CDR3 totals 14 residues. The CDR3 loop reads CASSLEGGFAEAFF. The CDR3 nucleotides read TGTGCCAGCAGCTTAGAAGGGGGATTCGCTGAAGCTTTCTTT.